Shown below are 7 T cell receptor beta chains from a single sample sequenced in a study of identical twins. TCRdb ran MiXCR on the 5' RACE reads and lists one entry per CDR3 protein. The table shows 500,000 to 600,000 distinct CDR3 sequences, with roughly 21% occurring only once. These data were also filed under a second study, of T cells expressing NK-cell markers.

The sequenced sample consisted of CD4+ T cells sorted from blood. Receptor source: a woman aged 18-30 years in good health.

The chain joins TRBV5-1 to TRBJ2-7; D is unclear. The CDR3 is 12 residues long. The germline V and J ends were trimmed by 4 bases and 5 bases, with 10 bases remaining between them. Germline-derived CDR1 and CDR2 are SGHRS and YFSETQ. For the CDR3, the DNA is TGCGCCAGCAGCCGCGAAGGCGACGAGCAGTACTTC. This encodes CASSREGDEQYF.

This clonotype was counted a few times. CDR3 sequence reads: CASSLGDRGSSGYTF. The CDR3, as DNA: TGTGCCAGCAGCTTAGGTGACAGGGGCTCTAGTGGCTACACCTTC. The chain uses TRBV11-2 and TRBJ1-2; 8 nucleotides line up with TRBD1. V was pared by 1 base and J by 7 bases, with 8 bases of the junction left unmatched. In germline, CDR1 is SGHAT, CDR2 FQNNGV. The CDR3 covers 15 residues.

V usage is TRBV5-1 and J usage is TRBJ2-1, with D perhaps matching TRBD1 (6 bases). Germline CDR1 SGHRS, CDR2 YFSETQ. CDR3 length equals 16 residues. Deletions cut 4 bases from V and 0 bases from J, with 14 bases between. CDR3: CASSAPSGASYNEQFF. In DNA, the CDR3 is TGCGCCAGCAGCGCCCCTTCAGGGGCCTCCTACAATGAGCAGTTCTTC. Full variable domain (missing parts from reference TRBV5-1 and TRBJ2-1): KAGVTQTPRYLIKTRGQQVTLSCSPISGHRSVSWYQQTPGQGLQFLFEYFSETQRNKGNFPGRFSGRQFSNSRSEMNVSTLELGDSALYLCASSAPSGASYNEQFFGPGTRLTVL.

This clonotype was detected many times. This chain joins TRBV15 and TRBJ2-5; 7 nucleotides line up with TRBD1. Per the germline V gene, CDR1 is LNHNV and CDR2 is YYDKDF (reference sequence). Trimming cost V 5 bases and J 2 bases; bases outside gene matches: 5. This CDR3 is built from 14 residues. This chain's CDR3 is CATSSGQEQETQYF. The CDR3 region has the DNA TGTGCCACCAGCTCCGGACAGGAACAAGAGACCCAGTACTTC.

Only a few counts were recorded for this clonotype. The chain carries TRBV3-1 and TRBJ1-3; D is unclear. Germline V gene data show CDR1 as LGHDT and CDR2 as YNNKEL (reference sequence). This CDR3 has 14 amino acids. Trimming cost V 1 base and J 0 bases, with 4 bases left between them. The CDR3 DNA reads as TGTGCCAGCAGCCAAGGGCACTCTGGAAACACCATATATTTT. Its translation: CASSQGHSGNTIYF. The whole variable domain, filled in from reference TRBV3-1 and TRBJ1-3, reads DTAVSQTPKYLVTQMGNDKSIKCEQNLGHDTMYWYKQDSKKFLKIMFSYNNKELIINETVPNRFSPKSPDKAHLNLHINSLELGDSAVYFCASSQGHSGNTIYFGEGSWLTVV.

In DNA, the CDR3 is TGTGCCAGCAGTTTTCGGGATAGCAATCAGCCCCAGCATTTT. As protein: CASSFRDSNQPQHF. The rearrangement links TRBV27 to TRBJ1-5, with D uncertain. Trimming removed 3 bases from V and 0 bases from J, with 6 bases in between. The CDR3 has 14 amino acids. Germline V gene lookup returns CDR1 MNHEY and CDR2 SMNVEV (reference sequence).

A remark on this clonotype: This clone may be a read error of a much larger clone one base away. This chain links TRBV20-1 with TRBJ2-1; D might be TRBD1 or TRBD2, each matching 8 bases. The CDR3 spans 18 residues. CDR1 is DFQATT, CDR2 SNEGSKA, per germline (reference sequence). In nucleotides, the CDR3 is TGCTGTGCTAGAGATCAGGGGGCTAGCGGGTACCTCTACAATGAGCAGTTCTTC. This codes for CCARDQGASGYLYNEQFF.